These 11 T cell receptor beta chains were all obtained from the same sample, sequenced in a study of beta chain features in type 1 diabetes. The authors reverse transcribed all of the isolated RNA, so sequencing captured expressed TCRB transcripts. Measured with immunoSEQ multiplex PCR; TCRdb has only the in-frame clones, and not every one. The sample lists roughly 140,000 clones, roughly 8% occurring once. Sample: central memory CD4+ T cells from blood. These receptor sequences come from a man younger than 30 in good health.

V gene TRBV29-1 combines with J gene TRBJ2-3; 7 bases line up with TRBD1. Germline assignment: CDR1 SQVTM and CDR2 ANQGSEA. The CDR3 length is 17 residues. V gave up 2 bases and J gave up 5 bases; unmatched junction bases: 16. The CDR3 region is CSVEFSTPTGKGDTQYF. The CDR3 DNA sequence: TGCAGCGTTGAATTTTCTACCCCGACAGGGAAAGGAGATACGCAGTATTTT.

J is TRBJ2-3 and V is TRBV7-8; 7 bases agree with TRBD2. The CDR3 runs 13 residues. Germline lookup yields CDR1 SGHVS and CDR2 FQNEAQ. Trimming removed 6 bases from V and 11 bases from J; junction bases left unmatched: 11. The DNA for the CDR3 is TGTGCCAGCAGACACGCCCGCGGGGGAGGGCAGTATTTT. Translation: CASRHARGGGQYF.

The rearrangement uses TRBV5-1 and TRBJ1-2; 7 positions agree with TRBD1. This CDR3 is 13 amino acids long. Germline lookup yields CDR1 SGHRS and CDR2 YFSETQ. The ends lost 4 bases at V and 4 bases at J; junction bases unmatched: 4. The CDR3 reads CASSEGGGYGYTF. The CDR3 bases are TGCGCCAGCAGCGAAGGGGGCGGCTATGGCTACACCTTC.

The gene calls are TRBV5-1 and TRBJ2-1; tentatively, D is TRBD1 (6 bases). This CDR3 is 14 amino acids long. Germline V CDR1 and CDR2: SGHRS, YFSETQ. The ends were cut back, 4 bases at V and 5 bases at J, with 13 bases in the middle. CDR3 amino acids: CASSRQDWDNEQFF. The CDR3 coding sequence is TGCGCCAGCAGCCGACAGGATTGGGACAATGAGCAGTTCTTC.

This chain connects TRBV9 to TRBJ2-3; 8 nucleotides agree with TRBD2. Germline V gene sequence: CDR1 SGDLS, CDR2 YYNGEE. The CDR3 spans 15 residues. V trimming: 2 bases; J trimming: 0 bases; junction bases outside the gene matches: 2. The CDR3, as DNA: TGTGCCAGCAGCGTCGGGGGGGATAGCACAGATACGCAGTATTTT. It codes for CASSVGGDSTDTQYF.

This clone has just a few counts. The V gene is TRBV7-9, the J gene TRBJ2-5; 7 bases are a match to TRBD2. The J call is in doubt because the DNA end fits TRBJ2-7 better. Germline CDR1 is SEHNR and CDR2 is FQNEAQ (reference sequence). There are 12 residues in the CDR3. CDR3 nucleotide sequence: TGTGCCAGCAGCTGGGGGGGCTACGAGCAGTACTTC. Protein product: CASSWGGYEQYF.

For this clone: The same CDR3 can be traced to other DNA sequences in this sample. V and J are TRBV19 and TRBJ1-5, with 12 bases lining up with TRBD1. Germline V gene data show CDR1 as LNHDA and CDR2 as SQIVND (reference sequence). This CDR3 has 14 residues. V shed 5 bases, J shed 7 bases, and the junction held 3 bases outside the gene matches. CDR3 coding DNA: TGTGCCAGTAGTCAAGGGACAGGGGGCCAGCCCCAGCATTTT. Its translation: CASSQGTGGQPQHF.

CDR3: CASSSGQGGTKNIQYF. Here the CDR3 DNA reads TGTGCCAGCAGCTCCGGACAGGGAGGGACCAAAAACATTCAGTACTTC. The chain recombines TRBV11-1 with TRBJ2-4; D possibly corresponds to TRBD1 (8 bases). The CDR3 runs 16 residues. The germline CDR1 and CDR2 sequences are SGHAT and FQDESV (reference sequence). Trimming took 4 bases from V and 2 from J, leaving 15 bases between them.

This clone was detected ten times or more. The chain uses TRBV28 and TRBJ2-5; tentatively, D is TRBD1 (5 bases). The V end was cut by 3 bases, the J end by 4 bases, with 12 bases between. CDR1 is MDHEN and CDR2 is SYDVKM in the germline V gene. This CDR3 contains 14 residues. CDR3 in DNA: TGTGCCAGCAGTTTGGTGGGCAGGGCAGAGACCCAGTACTTC. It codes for CASSLVGRAETQYF.

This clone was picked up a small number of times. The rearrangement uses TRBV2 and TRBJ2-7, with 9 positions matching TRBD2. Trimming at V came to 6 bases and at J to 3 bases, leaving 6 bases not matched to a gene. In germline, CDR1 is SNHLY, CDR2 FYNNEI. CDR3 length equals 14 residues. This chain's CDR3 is CASRPGLAVYEQYF. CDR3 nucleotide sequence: TGTGCCAGCAGACCGGGACTAGCAGTCTACGAGCAGTACTTC.

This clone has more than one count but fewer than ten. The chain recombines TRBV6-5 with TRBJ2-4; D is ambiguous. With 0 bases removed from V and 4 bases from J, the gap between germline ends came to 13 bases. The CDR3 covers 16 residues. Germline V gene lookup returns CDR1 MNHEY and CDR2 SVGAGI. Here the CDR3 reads CASSYSADMTKNIQYF. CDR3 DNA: TGTGCCAGCAGTTACTCGGCAGACATGACAAAAAACATTCAGTACTTC.